This paragraph covers one T cell receptor (beta chain) sequence. The antigen is unknown. V was trimmed by 4 bases and J by 5 bases, leaving 23 bases between them. The germline gives CDR1 LGHDT, CDR2 YNNKEL (reference sequence). CDR3 length: 17 amino acids. The source of the sample is a study of T cell responses to AZD1222 COVID-19 vaccine. Produced via immunoSEQ multiplex PCR; TCRdb's table is partial and in-frame only. Among 100,000 to 150,000 clones listed, about nine tenths were seen once. Whole-study findings and limits: Reports say nearly half of spike-specific TCRs go after unmutated variant regions. Only a handful of AZD1222 recipients, more than 5 in all, had baseline seropositivity. It should be noted that donors were predominantly white British and more often female, and clonal diversity was possibly underestimated.

The chain joins TRBV3-1 (or the pseudogene TRBV3-2) to TRBJ2-5; either TRBD1 or TRBD2 may supply D (5 bases each). The sample was peripheral blood, taken on day 0 of AZD1222 vaccination. This TCR was recovered from an adult in good health. The CDR3 loop reads CASSLRQRGLSRETQYF. CDR3 DNA sequence: TGTGCCAGCAGCCTCCGGCAACGGGGCCTCTCACGGGAGACCCAGTACTTC.